This TCR beta chain was recovered during a study of T-cell memory formation after mild COVID-19. Per the germline V gene, CDR1 is SGHAT and CDR2 is FQDESV (reference sequence). The CDR3 sequence is 15 residues long. J lost 1 base, V lost 1 base, and 0 bases had no gene match. This clonotype was seen repeatedly, ten times or more. Its antigen is unknown. Whole-study results and caveats: CD4/CD8 balance characterized clones contracting day 15 to 85, and CD4+ skew characterized later expanders. Pre-infection memory carried some responding clones, suggesting that cross-reactive memory joined. Contracting CD4+ clones sat mainly in CM and EM; CD8+ in EMRA.

TCRdb analysed the 5' RACE reads with MiXCR anew, one entry per CDR3 protein. In the table there are fewer than 350,000 distinct CDR3 sequences, 7% to 10% of which are singletons. This clonotype was obtained from a man aged 18 to 30 who had mild COVID-19 (a few samples of this study predate the infection). Cell type and time point are not known. The rearrangement joins TRBV11-1 to TRBJ2-3, with 9 positions matching TRBD1. Sequenced sample: PBMCs or a T cell subset sorted from them (not recorded which). The CDR3 DNA reads as TGTGCCAGCAGCTTAGGGACAGGGGGCACAGATACGCAGTATTTT. This encodes CASSLGTGGTDTQYF.